This T cell receptor beta chain is from a study of blood T cell repertoires in COVID-19. Profiled with immunoSEQ multiplex PCR; TCRdb holds only in-frame clones, not every one. The sample shows fewer than 600,000 clones, roughly nine tenths of them seen only once. Germline V gene lookup returns CDR1 MNHEY and CDR2 SVGAGI. V dropped 7 bases and J dropped 4 bases, with 11 bases sitting between them. The CDR3 is 14 residues long. Material for sequencing was peripheral blood. The receptor's source is a man between 18 and 29 years old with COVID-19, enrolled during active disease. The genes are TRBV6-5 and TRBJ1-6; a possible D gene is TRBD1 (5 bases). CDR3 protein: CASKLTAYNSPLHF. CDR3 coding DNA: TGTGCCAGCAAACTGACAGCTTATAATTCACCCCTCCACTTT.